The sequence of this T cell receptor (beta chain) was determined in a study of vaccination and CD4 T cells after COVID-19. Study-wide points: The great majority, 304 of 307 vaccine-specific clones, proved spike mono-reactive in convalescent patients. Median SARS-CoV-2-reactive clonotype numbers went from around 19 to 38; this increase was not significant.

Concerning this clonotype itself: Its antigen is currently unknown.

The CDR3 spans 14 residues. Germline V gene data show CDR1 as WNHNN and CDR2 as SYGVQD (reference sequence). With 6 bases clipped from V and 7 bases from J, the junction kept 7 bases outside the gene matches. Once obtained from cultured CD4+ T cells, the DNA was sequenced using the Oncomine TCR Beta short-read assay. Genomic DNA was isolated from CD4+ T cells that had been cultured. TCRdb fed the PCR reads into MiXCR, producing one record per CDR3 protein. The profile shows some 7,000 distinct CDR3 sequences, roughly two fifths of them singletons. Treatment noted: roughly 11-day PBMC culture with coronavirus spike peptide pools or control peptides (ViraFEST assay). Harvesting of the unexposed donor's CD4+ T cells predated the COVID-19 pandemic (2011-2018).

The chain carries TRBV10-1 and TRBJ1-3; TRBD1 agrees at 9 bases. Material for sequencing was CD4+ T cells from blood, cultured in vitro. The clonotype comes from a human donor in good health. The CDR3 is CASSAGQGGNTIYF. The CDR3 DNA follows: TGCGCCAGCAGCGCGGGACAGGGAGGCAACACCATATATTTT.